This T cell receptor beta chain was documented in a study of cytomegalovirus exposure and HLA in healthy donors. Study findings and constraints: Among CMV-associated TCR beta chains, most appeared HLA-restricted in a later analysis. The authors considered a cluster of highly shared sequence variants likely to be a sequencing artifact. Overall, roughly 150 TCR beta chains were annotated as cytomegalovirus-associated.

Primers for the PCR totalled 60 Vbeta and 13 Jbeta. Only in-frame clones appear in the TCRdb table, and some are missing; sequencing was by immunoSEQ multiplex PCR. The sample lists around 63,000 clones, approximately 78% occurring once. There are a few counts of this clone. Its antigen is unknown. V lost 4 bases and J lost 0, with 16 bases in between. CDR1 and CDR2 from the germline V gene are MDHEN and SYDVKM. The CDR3 length is 18 residues. This receptor was identified in a woman aged 25 to 45 in good health and CMV-seronegative. The genes are TRBV28 and TRBJ1-6, with a weak D call TRBD1 (6 bases). Sequenced sample: PBMCs. The CDR3 DNA is TGTGCCAGCAGTTCCCTCCAAACAGGGAGCTCCTATAATTCACCCCTCCACTTT. The encoded protein is CASSSLQTGSSYNSPLHF.